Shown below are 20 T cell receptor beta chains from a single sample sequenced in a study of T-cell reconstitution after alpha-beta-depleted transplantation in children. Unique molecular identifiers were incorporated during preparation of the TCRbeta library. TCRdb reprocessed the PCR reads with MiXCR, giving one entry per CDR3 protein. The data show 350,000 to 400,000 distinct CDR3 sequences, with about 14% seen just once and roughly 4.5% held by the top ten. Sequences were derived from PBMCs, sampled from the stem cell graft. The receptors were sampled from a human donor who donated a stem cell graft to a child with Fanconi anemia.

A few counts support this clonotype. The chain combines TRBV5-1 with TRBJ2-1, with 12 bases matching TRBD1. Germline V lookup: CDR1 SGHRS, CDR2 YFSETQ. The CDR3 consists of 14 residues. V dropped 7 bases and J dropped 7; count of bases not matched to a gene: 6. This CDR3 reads CASGRDRGQNEQFF. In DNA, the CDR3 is TGCGCCAGCGGCCGGGACAGGGGGCAGAATGAGCAGTTCTTC.

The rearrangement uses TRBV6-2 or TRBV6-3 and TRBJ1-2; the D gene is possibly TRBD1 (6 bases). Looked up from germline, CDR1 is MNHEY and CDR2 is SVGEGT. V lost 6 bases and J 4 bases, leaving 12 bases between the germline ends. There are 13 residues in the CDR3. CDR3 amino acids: CASRLRGAYGYTF. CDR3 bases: TGTGCCAGCAGACTCAGGGGAGCCTATGGCTACACCTTC.

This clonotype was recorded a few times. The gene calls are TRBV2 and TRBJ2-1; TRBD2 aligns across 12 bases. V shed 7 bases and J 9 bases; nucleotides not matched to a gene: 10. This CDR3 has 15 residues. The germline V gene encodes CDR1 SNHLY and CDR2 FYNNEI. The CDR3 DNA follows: TGTGCCAGCATCCCGACTAGCGGGGGTGGTGGTGAGCAGTTCTTC. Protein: CASIPTSGGGGEQFF.

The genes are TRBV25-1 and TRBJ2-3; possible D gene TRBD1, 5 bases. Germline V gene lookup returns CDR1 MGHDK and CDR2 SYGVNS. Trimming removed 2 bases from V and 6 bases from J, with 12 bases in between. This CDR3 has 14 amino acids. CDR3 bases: TGTGCCAGCAGTGAACGCAGGGTACGGGATACGCAGTATTTT. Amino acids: CASSERRVRDTQYF.

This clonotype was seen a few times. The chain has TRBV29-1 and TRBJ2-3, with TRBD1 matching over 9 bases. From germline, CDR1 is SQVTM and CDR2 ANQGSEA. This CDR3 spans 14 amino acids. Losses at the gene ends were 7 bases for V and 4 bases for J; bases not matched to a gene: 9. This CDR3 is CSATGTGLADTQYF. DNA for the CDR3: TGCAGCGCCACCGGGACAGGGTTGGCAGATACGCAGTATTTT.

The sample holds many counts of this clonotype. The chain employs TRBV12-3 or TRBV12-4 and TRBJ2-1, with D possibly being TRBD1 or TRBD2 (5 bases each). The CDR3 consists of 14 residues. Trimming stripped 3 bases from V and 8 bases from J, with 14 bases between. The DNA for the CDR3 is TGTGCCAGCAGTTTTGGGGGTAGGATCGATGAGCAGTTCTTC. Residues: CASSFGGRIDEQFF.

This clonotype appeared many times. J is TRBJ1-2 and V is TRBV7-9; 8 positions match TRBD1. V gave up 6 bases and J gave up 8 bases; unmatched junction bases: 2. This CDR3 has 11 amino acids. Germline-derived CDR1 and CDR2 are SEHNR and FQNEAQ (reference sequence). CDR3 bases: TGTGCCAGCAGGGGACAGGCCGGCTACACCTTC. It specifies CASRGQAGYTF.

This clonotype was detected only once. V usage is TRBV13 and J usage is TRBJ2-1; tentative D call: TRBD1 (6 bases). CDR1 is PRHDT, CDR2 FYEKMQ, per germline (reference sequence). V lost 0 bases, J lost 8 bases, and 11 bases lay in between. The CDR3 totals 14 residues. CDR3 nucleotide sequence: TGTGCCAGCAGCTTAGGCCTGGGGGCGTATGAGCAGTTCTTC. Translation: CASSLGLGAYEQFF. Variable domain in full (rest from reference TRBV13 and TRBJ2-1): AAGVIQSPRHLIKEKRETATLKCYPIPRHDTVYWYQQGPGQDPQFLISFYEKMQSDKGSIPDRFSAQQFSDYHSELNMSSLELGDSALYFCASSLGLGAYEQFFGPGTRLTVL.

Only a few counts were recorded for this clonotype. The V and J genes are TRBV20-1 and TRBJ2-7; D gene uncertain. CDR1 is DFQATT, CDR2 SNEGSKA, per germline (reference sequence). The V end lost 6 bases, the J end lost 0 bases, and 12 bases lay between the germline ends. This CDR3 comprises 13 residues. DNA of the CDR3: TGCAGTGCAGGGCCCCCAGGCTCCTACGAGCAGTACGTC. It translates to CSAGPPGSYEQYV.

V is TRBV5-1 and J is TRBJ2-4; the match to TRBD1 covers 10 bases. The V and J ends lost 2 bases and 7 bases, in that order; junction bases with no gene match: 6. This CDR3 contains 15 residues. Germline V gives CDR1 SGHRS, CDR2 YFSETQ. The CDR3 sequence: CASSLGTGDWNIQYF. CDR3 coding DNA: TGCGCCAGCAGCTTAGGGACAGGGGATTGGAACATTCAGTACTTC.

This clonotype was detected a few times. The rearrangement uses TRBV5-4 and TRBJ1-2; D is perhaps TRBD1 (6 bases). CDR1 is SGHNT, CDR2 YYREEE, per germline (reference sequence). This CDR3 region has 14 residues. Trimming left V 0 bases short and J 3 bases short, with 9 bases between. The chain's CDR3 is CASSLEGVDYGYTF. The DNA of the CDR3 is TGTGCCAGCAGCTTGGAGGGGGTAGACTATGGCTACACCTTC.

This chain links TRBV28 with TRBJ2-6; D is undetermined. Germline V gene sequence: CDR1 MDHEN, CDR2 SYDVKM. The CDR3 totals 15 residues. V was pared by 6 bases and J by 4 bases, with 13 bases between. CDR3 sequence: CASSPVGLGANVLTF. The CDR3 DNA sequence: TGTGCCAGCAGCCCTGTAGGGCTCGGGGCCAACGTCCTGACTTTC.

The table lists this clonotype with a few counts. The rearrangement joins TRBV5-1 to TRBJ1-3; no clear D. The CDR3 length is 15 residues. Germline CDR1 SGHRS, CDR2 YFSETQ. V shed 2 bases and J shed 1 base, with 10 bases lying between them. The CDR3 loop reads CASSFGRGSGNTIYF. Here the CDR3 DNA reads TGCGCCAGCAGCTTTGGACGGGGATCTGGAAACACCATATATTTT.

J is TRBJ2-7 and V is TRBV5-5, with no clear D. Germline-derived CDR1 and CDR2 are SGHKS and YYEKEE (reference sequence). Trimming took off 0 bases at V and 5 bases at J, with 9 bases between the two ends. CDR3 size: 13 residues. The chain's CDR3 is CASSLEGLNEQYF. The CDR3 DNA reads TGTGCCAGCAGCTTGGAGGGCCTCAACGAGCAGTACTTC.

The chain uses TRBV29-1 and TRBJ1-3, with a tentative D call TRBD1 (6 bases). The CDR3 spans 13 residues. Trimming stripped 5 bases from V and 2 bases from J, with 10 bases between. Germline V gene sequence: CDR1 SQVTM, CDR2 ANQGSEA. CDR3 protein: CSVLGQTGNTIYF. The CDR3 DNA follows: TGCAGCGTTCTCGGACAGACTGGAAACACCATATATTTT. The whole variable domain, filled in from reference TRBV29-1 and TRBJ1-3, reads SAVISQKPSRDICQRGTSLTIQCQVDSQVTMMFWYRQQPGQSLTLIATANQGSEATYESGFVIDKFPISRPNLTFSTLTVSNMSPEDSSIYLCSVLGQTGNTIYFGEGSWLTVV.

CDR3: CASSFGQSFTDTQYF. Written as DNA, the CDR3 is TGCGCCAGCAGCTTCGGACAGAGTTTCACAGATACGCAGTATTTT. The J gene is TRBJ2-3, the V gene TRBV5-1; TRBD1 might be the D (6 bases). Trimming removed 2 bases at V and 2 bases at J, with 12 bases between. The CDR3 has 15 residues. Germline V gene sequence: CDR1 SGHRS, CDR2 YFSETQ.

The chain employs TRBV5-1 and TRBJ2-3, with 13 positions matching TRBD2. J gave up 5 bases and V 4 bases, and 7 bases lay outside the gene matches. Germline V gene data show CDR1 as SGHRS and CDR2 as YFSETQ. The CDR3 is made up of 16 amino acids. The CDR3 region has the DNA TGCGCCAGCAGCACTAGCGGGGGGGCCGGTGGAGATACGCAGTATTTT. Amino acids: CASSTSGGAGGDTQYF.

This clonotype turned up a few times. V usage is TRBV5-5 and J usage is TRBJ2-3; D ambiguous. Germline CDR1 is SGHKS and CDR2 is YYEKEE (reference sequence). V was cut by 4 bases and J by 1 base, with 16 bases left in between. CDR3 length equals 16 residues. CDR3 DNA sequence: TGTGCCAGCAGCCTGGCGTCTCTGAGGCGCACAGATACGCAGTATTTT. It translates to CASSLASLRRTDTQYF.

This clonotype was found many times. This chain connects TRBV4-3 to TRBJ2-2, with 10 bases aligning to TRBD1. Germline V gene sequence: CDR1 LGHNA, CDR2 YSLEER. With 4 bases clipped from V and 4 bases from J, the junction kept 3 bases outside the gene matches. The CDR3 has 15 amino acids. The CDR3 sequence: CASSPGTGVTGELFF. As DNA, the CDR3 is TGCGCCAGCAGCCCCGGGACAGGGGTCACCGGGGAGCTGTTTTTT.

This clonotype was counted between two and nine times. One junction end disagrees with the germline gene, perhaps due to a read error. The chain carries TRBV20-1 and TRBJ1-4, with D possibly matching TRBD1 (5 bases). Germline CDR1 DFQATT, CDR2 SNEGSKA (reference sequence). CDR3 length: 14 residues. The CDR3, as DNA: TGCAGCGCTAGGGGACCCCTTAGGACTGAAAAACTGTTTTTT. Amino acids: CSARGPLRTEKLFF.